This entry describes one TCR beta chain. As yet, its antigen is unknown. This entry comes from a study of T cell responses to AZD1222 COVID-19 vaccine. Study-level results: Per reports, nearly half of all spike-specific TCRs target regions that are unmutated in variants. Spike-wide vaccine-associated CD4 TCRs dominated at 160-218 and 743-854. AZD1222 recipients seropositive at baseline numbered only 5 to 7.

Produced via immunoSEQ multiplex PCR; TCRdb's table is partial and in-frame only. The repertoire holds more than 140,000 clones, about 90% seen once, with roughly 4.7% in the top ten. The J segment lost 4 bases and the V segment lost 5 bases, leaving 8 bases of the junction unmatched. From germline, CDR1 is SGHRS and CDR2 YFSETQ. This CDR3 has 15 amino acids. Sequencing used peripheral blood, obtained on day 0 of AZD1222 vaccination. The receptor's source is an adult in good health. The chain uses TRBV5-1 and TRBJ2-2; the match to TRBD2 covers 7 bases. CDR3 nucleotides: TGCGCCAGCAGGTCGGTGGGAGGGCCCACCGGGGAGCTGTTTTTT. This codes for CASRSVGGPTGELFF.